This entry lists 17 T cell receptor beta chains sequenced from one sample in a study of blood T cell repertoires in COVID-19 (dated by TCRdb to 2018 to 2021). Libraries were constructed by the immunoSEQ multiplex PCR assay. Here the immuneACCESS table is served through TCRdb, limited to in-frame sequences with V and J called. Missing clones are a known gap in these copies; in checked studies unresolved V genes cover under half, and the rest lacks a known reason. Recorded for this sample are roughly 400,000 clones; around 90% of them occurred a single time. The leading ten clones occupy roughly 2% of the sample. The material sequenced was PBMCs or T cells enriched from blood (not recorded which). The source of these receptors is a woman in her thirties or forties with acute COVID-19.

V is TRBV5-6 and J is TRBJ2-3; 7 nucleotides agree with TRBD2. V shed 0 bases, J shed 1 base, and the junction held 8 bases outside the gene matches. This CDR3 is 17 amino acids long. CDR1 is SGHDT and CDR2 is YYEEEE in the germline V gene. This CDR3 is CASSLEGSAGGTDTQYF. CDR3 DNA: TGTGCCAGCAGCTTGGAAGGGTCTGCGGGGGGCACAGATACGCAGTATTTT.

The gene calls are TRBV5-4 and TRBJ1-6, with TRBD1 identical over 7 bases. With 4 bases clipped from V and 8 bases from J, the junction kept 9 bases outside the gene matches. The CDR3 extends over 15 amino acids. Per the germline V gene, CDR1 is SGHNT and CDR2 is YYREEE (reference sequence). The CDR3 spells CASSAGTAAYSPLHF. The CDR3 DNA is TGTGCCAGCAGCGCCGGGACAGCCGCTTATTCACCCCTCCACTTT. The full variable domain, its missing parts supplied by reference TRBV5-4 and TRBJ1-6, is ETGVTQSPTHLIKTRGQQVTLRCSSQSGHNTVSWYQQALGQGPQFIFQYYREEENGRGNFPPRFSGLQFPNYSSELNVNALELDDSALYLCASSAGTAAYSPLHFGNGTRLTVT.

The rearrangement joins TRBV6-5 to TRBJ1-5; D remains unclear. CDR3 length: 13 amino acids. Germline-derived CDR1 and CDR2 are MNHEY and SVGAGI. Trimming took off 6 bases at V and 2 bases at J, with 8 bases between the two ends. The CDR3 DNA is TGTGCCAGCAGAAGCCTAGGCAATCAGCCCCAGCATTTT. This codes for CASRSLGNQPQHF.

The gene calls are TRBV19 and TRBJ1-1; D might be TRBD1 (6 bases). V dropped 9 bases and J dropped 3 bases, with 17 bases sitting between them. The length of the CDR3 is 14 residues. Germline V CDR1 and CDR2: LNHDA, SQIVND (reference sequence). CDR3 DNA: TGTGCCAGCCAGGGGCTGGCGGCGTACACTGAAGCTTTCTTT. Translating it yields CASQGLAAYTEAFF.

V is TRBV27 and J is TRBJ1-5; 10 nucleotides match TRBD1. Germline-derived CDR1 and CDR2 are MNHEY and SMNVEV (reference sequence). The CDR3 consists of 16 residues. V trimming: 5 bases; J trimming: 1 base; junction bases outside the gene matches: 5. This chain's CDR3 is CASSPTGGESNQPQHF. CDR3 in DNA: TGTGCCAGCAGTCCGACAGGGGGCGAAAGCAATCAGCCCCAGCATTTT.

V gene TRBV20-1 combines with J gene TRBJ1-5, with D perhaps matching TRBD1 (5 bases). Germline-derived CDR1 and CDR2 are DFQATT and SNEGSKA (reference sequence). V lost 3 bases and J 4 bases, leaving 10 bases between the germline ends. This CDR3 has 13 amino acids. CDR3 bases: TGCAGTGCTAGTTGGGGGAGGAATCAGCCCCAGCATTTT. This codes for CSASWGRNQPQHF.

This chain links TRBV27 with TRBJ1-1; D might be TRBD1 (5 bases). The CDR3 consists of 14 residues. CDR1 and CDR2 (germline): MNHEY, SMNVEV (reference sequence). The V gene lost 3 bases and the J gene lost 4 bases, with 12 bases spanning the gap. DNA for the CDR3: TGTGCCAGCAGTTTCCGGGGGGAGAGCACTGAAGCTTTCTTT. Translation gives CASSFRGESTEAFF.

The V call is TRBV11-3, the J call TRBJ2-2, with 8 bases aligning to TRBD2. CDR1 and CDR2 (germline): SGHNT, YENEEA. CDR3 length equals 16 residues. The ends lost 5 bases at V and 3 bases at J; junction bases unmatched: 8. Written as DNA, the CDR3 is TGTGCCAGCAGCCGTGGACTAGCAAGGGACACCGGGGAGCTGTTTTTT. It yields the protein CASSRGLARDTGELFF.

CDR3 sequence: CASSFGGDHQPQHF. CDR3 sequence (DNA): TGTGCCAGCAGCTTTGGGGGGGACCATCAGCCCCAGCATTTT. This chain links TRBV7-9 with TRBJ1-5; tentatively, D is TRBD1 (5 bases). The CDR3 length is 14 residues. V was pared by 3 bases and J by 5 bases, with 11 bases between. Germline assignment: CDR1 SEHNR and CDR2 FQNEAQ (reference sequence). Combining the CDR3 with reference TRBV7-9 and TRBJ1-5 gives the whole variable domain DTGVSQNPRHKITKRGQNVTFRCDPISEHNRLYWYRQTLGQGPEFLTYFQNEAQLEKSRLLSDRFSAERPKGSFSTLEIQRTEQGDSAMYLCASSFGGDHQPQHFGDGTRLSIL.

The chain has TRBV29-1 and TRBJ1-1; D unresolved. Trimming removed 6 bases at V and 10 bases at J, with 12 bases between. The CDR3 is 10 residues long. Germline V gene sequence: CDR1 SQVTM, CDR2 ANQGSEA. CDR3 DNA sequence: TGCAGCGTCCAAAATACGAGAGCTTTCTTT. Translated, it gives CSVQNTRAFF.

The V call is TRBV28, the J call TRBJ1-6; 7 nucleotides line up with TRBD1. The length of the CDR3 is 16 residues. With V trimmed by 6 bases and J by 2 bases, 7 bases remained unmatched. Germline V CDR1 and CDR2: MDHEN, SYDVKM. The CDR3 reads CASSPDREAYNSPLHF. Written as DNA, the CDR3 is TGTGCCAGCAGCCCCGACAGGGAAGCCTATAATTCACCCCTCCACTTT.

The CDR3: CASSANLQDYGYTF. CDR3 coding DNA: TGTGCCAGCAGCGCCAACCTACAGGACTATGGCTACACCTTC. The chain carries TRBV6-5 and TRBJ1-2, with D perhaps matching TRBD1 (5 bases). CDR3 length: 14 amino acids. Germline assignment: CDR1 MNHEY and CDR2 SVGAGI. Trimming took 6 bases from V and 3 from J, leaving 14 bases between them.

The gene calls are TRBV9 and TRBJ2-7; D is perhaps TRBD1 (6 bases). There are 15 residues in the CDR3. V was cut by 4 bases and J by 4 bases, with 18 bases left in between. Germline V gene sequence: CDR1 SGDLS, CDR2 YYNGEE. In DNA form, the CDR3 reads TGTGCCAGCAGCAAGGAGGACAGCCCCTATTACGAGCAGTACTTC. Its translation is CASSKEDSPYYEQYF.

In DNA, the CDR3 is TGTGCCAGCAGCCAAGAGGGGACAGAAGGAGAAAAACTGTTTTTT. Translating gives CASSQEGTEGEKLFF. This chain joins TRBV4-2 and TRBJ1-4, with TRBD1 matching over 7 bases. Germline V gives CDR1 LGHNA, CDR2 YNFKEQ. This CDR3 is built from 15 residues. V lost 0 bases and J lost 8; bases outside the gene matches: 6.

The chain joins TRBV29-1 to TRBJ1-1, with D possibly being TRBD1 (6 bases). The CDR3 loop spans 13 amino acids. Germline values: CDR1 SQVTM, CDR2 ANQGSEA. The V gene lost 7 bases and the J gene lost 3 bases, with 15 bases spanning the gap. The chain's CDR3 is CSAKGERDTEAFF. In DNA form, the CDR3 reads TGCAGCGCTAAGGGGGAACGGGACACTGAAGCTTTCTTT.

The V and J genes are TRBV15 and TRBJ2-7, with 9 nucleotides matching TRBD1. Germline assignment: CDR1 LNHNV and CDR2 YYDKDF (reference sequence). The CDR3 contains 16 residues. The V segment lost 3 bases and the J segment 3 bases; nucleotides outside the gene matches: 9. CDR3 sequence (DNA): TGTGCCACCAGCAGGGCAACCGGGACAGGGAACTACGAGCAGTACTTC. Protein product: CATSRATGTGNYEQYF.

The gene calls are TRBV3-1 (or the pseudogene TRBV3-2) and TRBJ1-2; D remains ambiguous. Germline V gives CDR1 LGHDT, CDR2 YNNKEL (reference sequence). The CDR3 is 15 residues long. Between the trimmed V and J ends, which lost 0 bases and 7 bases, there was a span of 15 bases. The chain's CDR3 is CASSQDHAGSVGYTF. The CDR3 bases are TGTGCCAGCAGCCAAGATCATGCCGGGTCGGTTGGCTACACCTTC.